Listed below are T cell receptor beta chains from one sample, sequenced in a study of cytomegalovirus exposure and HLA in healthy donors. Measured with immunoSEQ multiplex PCR; TCRdb has only the in-frame clones, and not every one. The sample includes some 160,000 clones, roughly 84% of them seen just once. Sequencing was carried out using PBMCs. The receptor source for this set is a man between 18 and 29 years old in good health and CMV-seronegative. Each CDR3 is given with its conserved first and last residue. Fields, in order: V gene, clone size, J gene, D gene, CDR3 DNA, CDR3 protein. The D gene is left open where the match is weak. Clone size is shown for a subset of rows, as once, few, many or a class of expanded clone.

TRBV5-1	-	TRBJ1-1	-	TGCGCCAGCAGCTTAAATCAGCAGGGTAGGATTGGGACTGAAGCTTTCTTT	CASSLNQQGRIGTEAFF
TRBV7-2	-	TRBJ2-7	-	TGTGCCAGCAGCTCATTTATAACAGGGCACTACGAGCAGTACTTC	CASSSFITGHYEQYF
TRBV5-1	-	TRBJ2-5	TRBD1	TGCGCCAGCTCCCGGGACAGGGGTAAAGAGACCCAGTACTTC	CASSRDRGKETQYF
TRBV5-4	-	TRBJ2-7	TRBD2	TGTGCCAGCCCTACTAGCGGGGGGCCAACGGAGCAGTACTTC	CASPTSGGPTEQYF
TRBV18	-	TRBJ2-3	-	TGTGCCAGCTCACCGAGAGTGACTAGCACAGATACGCAGTATTTT	CASSPRVTSTDTQYF
TRBV27	-	TRBJ2-5	TRBD2	TGTGCCAGCACATGGACTAGCTCAGAGACCCAGTACTTC	CASTWTSSETQYF
TRBV7-2	-	TRBJ1-5	TRBD1	TGTGCCAGCAGCCCAGGGACAGGGGGCCAGCCCCAGCATTTT	CASSPGTGGQPQHF
TRBV27	-	TRBJ1-1	-	TGTGCCAGCAGGGCTAACAGCAACACTGAAGCTTTCTTT	CASRANSNTEAFF
TRBV18	-	TRBJ1-3	-	TGTGCCAGCTCACCACGGACAGTCTCCATTGGAAACACCATATATTTT	CASSPRTVSIGNTIYF
TRBV5-1	-	TRBJ2-7	TRBD1	TGCGCCAGCAGCTCGGGACAGGTTCTGGGCGAGCAGTACTTC	CASSSGQVLGEQYF
TRBV27	-	TRBJ2-5	-	TGTGCCAGCAGTCCCCTTAGCGGAGCCGCCCCAAAGACCCAGTACTTC	CASSPLSGAAPKTQYF
TRBV27	-	TRBJ1-2	-	TGTGCCAGCAGTGGCACAGGGATCGCAGGCTACACCTTC	CASSGTGIAGYTF
TRBV7-8	-	TRBJ2-1	TRBD1	TGTGCCAGCAGCTTAGGCTCCGGGACAGGGATCAATGAGCAGTTCTTC	CASSLGSGTGINEQFF
TRBV7-9	-	TRBJ2-7	TRBD1	TGTGCCAGCAGGCCGGGACAGGGGCCCCACGAGCAGTACTTC	CASRPGQGPHEQYF
TRBV7-9	-	TRBJ1-3	-	TGTGCCAGCCCTAGCGAGGGCTCTGGAAACACCATATATTTT	CASPSEGSGNTIYF
TRBV4-1	-	TRBJ2-7	-	TGCGCCAGCAGCCAAGTGGACATGGGCGCCTACGAGCAGTACTTC	CASSQVDMGAYEQYF
TRBV5-4	-	TRBJ2-7	TRBD2	TGTGCCAGCAGCTTGGCCGGGAGGAGCTCCTACGAGCAGTACTTC	CASSLAGRSSYEQYF
TRBV19	-	TRBJ1-3	TRBD1	TGTGCCAGTAGTACCTCCCGGGACAGGGCTCGATCTGGAAACACCATATATTTT	CASSTSRDRARSGNTIYF
TRBV29-1	-	TRBJ2-7	TRBD2	TGCAGCGTTGAACTCTCCGCGACTAGCGGAAACTACGAGCAGTACTTC	CSVELSATSGNYEQYF
TRBV21-1	once	TRBJ2-3	-	-	CASRFGTGADTQYF
TRBV5-4	-	TRBJ2-3	-	TGTGCCGCTATGCGGCGGTTTGCAGATACGCAGTATTTT	CAAMRRFADTQYF
TRBV5-6	-	TRBJ2-5	TRBD1	TGTGCCAGCAGCAGGACAGGGTTGGAGACCCAGTACTTC	CASSRTGLETQYF
TRBV7-9	few	TRBJ2-1	-	TGTGCCAGCAGCTTAAGAGATGACAATGAGCAGTTCTTC	CASSLRDDNEQFF
TRBV12-5	-	TRBJ2-7	TRBD1	TGTGCCACAGACCGGGACAGGGGGACAGAGCAGTACTTC	CATDRDRGTEQYF
TRBV4-1	-	TRBJ2-7	-	TGCGCCAGCAGCCACAACGTTGTGGGCGAGCTTGGTGGCGAGCAGTACTTC	CASSHNVVGELGGEQYF
TRBV5-4	-	TRBJ2-7	-	TGTGCCAGCAGCTTGACAGGGAAACCCTACGAGCAGTACTTC	CASSLTGKPYEQYF
TRBV28	-	TRBJ2-7	TRBD1	TGTGCCAGCACCCCCTGGGACAGGGAGGGCGAGCAGTACTTC	CASTPWDREGEQYF
TRBV28	-	TRBJ1-2	-	TGTGCCAGCAGACAGGGCTATGGCTACACCTTC	CASRQGYGYTF
TRBV19	-	TRBJ1-5	-	TGTGCCAGACCTCAACGGGGAGGCTATAGCAATCAGCCCCAGCATTTT	CARPQRGGYSNQPQHF
TRBV4-3	few	TRBJ2-5	-	TGCGCCAGCAGCCAAGTTTACGCCACCCAGGGGGAGACCCAGTACTTC	CASSQVYATQGETQYF
TRBV2	-	TRBJ2-3	-	TGTCCCTCAGCGCCGCTACGTAGCACAGATACGCAGTATTTT	CPSAPLRSTDTQYF
TRBV7-9	-	TRBJ1-4	-	TGTGCCAGCAGCCGAGGGGAAAAACTGTTTTTT	CASSRGEKLFF
TRBV19	-	TRBJ2-7	TRBD2	TGTGCCAGTAGTTCGGGACTAGCGGGATGGAACTCCTACGAGCAGTACTTC	CASSSGLAGWNSYEQYF
TRBV2	-	TRBJ1-3	-	TGTGCCAGCCTTTCGCAGGGTACCTTTGGAAACACCATATATTTT	CASLSQGTFGNTIYF
TRBV4-1	-	TRBJ2-7	-	TGCGCCAGCAGCCAAGAGGACTGGCGGGCTGACACCTACGAGCAGTACTTC	CASSQEDWRADTYEQYF
TRBV2	-	TRBJ1-1	-	TGTGCCAGCGCAGGGGCCCAGGGCACTGAAGCTTTCTTT	CASAGAQGTEAFF
TRBV10-2	-	TRBJ2-1	TRBD1	TGCGCCAGCAGTGAACAGGGGGCCAATGAGCAGTTCTTC	CASSEQGANEQFF
TRBV29-1	-	TRBJ1-1	-	TGCAGCGTTGTCAGGGACTCGGGCTGGGCTGAAGCTTTCTTT	CSVVRDSGWAEAFF
TRBV9	-	TRBJ2-2	-	TGTGCCAGCAGCGTTGACATCGAAAACACCGGGGAGCTGTTTTTT	CASSVDIENTGELFF
TRBV6-5	-	TRBJ1-2	-	TGTGCCAGCAGCCCGGACAGCCTCTATGGCTACACCTTC	CASSPDSLYGYTF
TRBV5-1	-	TRBJ1-1	TRBD1	TGCGCCAGCAGCCCCGGGACAGGGACTCTTGAATCGAACACTGAAGCTTTCTTT	CASSPGTGTLESNTEAFF
TRBV2	-	TRBJ2-7	-	TGTGCCAGCAGTGAAGGTGCAGGGGCCACCTACGAGCAGTACTTC	CASSEGAGATYEQYF
TRBV6-6	once	TRBJ2-2	TRBD2	TGTGCCAGCAGTCCCGTCGTAGCGGGGCCGCCCGGGGAGCTGTTTTTT	CASSPVVAGPPGELFF
TRBV27	-	TRBJ2-2	TRBD2	TGTGCCAGCGGCAAGCGGGAGATCGGCGCCGGGGAGCTGTTTTTT	CASGKREIGAGELFF